This T cell receptor (beta chain) emerged from a study of T cells after posttransplantation cyclophosphamide. Findings and limits, study-wide: Donor-recipient repertoire similarity was low at 1-2 months, rising over year one. After PTCy, TRB diversity resembled that of CNI/methotrexate controls.

TCRdb's table, derived via immunoSEQ multiplex PCR, lists solely in-frame clones and lacks some. The top ten clones hold 6.3% of a sample with roughly 25,000 clones, about 82% of them seen once. On this clone: Its target is unknown.

The sequenced sample consisted of PBMCs. The TCR originated in a woman aged 55-75 years with a blood cancer, CMV-positive, and with a related stem cell donor.

The CDR3 sequence is CASSVGLAGVETQYF. DNA of the CDR3: TGTGCCAGCAGCGTAGGTCTAGCGGGAGTCGAGACCCAGTACTTC. V and J are TRBV9 and TRBJ2-5; the match to TRBD2 covers 10 bases. Germline CDR1 SGDLS, CDR2 YYNGEE. Trimming took 0 bases from V and 5 from J; bases not matched to a gene: 4. The CDR3 sequence is 15 residues long.